The rows below give T cell receptor beta chains drawn from one sample of a study of memory CD4+ T cells and cytomegalovirus serostatus. Generated by immunoSEQ multiplex PCR, the TCRdb table keeps only in-frame clones and is missing some. This sample carries 50,000 to 65,000 clones, about 78% of them seen once, and the ten largest clones take about 0.8%. The sequenced sample was memory CD4+ T cells from blood. These receptors were collected from an adult in good health and CMV-seronegative. Each CDR3 is given with its conserved first and last residue. D genes are given only for firm matches. The size entry is marked missing in some rows and otherwise reads once, few, many or a size class.

V,J,D,size,DNA,CDR3
TRBV11-2,TRBJ2-2,TRBD1,-,TGTGCCAGCAGCTACCGGGACAGGGGTAGCACCGGGGAGCTGTTTTTT,CASSYRDRGSTGELFF
TRBV10-3,TRBJ2-7,-,-,TGTGCCATCAGTGGGAACGGCTACGAGCAGTACTTC,CAISGNGYEQYF
TRBV7-2,TRBJ1-6,-,-,TGTGCCAGCAGCCGGATCGGGCTCCATAATTCACCCCTCCACTTT,CASSRIGLHNSPLHF
TRBV5-4,TRBJ1-1,TRBD1,medium-sized,TGTGCCAGCAGTCCCACGGGACAGGGGAGTCATAGACCCCAACAAGCTTTCTTT,CASSPTGQGSHRPQQAFF
TRBV6-1,TRBJ2-7,TRBD1,-,TGTGCCAGCAGAAGGACAGGCTCCTACGAGCAGTACTTC,CASRRTGSYEQYF
TRBV7-2,TRBJ2-7,TRBD2,-,TGTGCCAGCAGCTCTCCCCGGGAGGTCGGCGCCTACGAGCAGTACTTC,CASSSPREVGAYEQYF
TRBV7-9,TRBJ1-2,-,-,TGTGCCAGCAGCTTATCTTCCGGGGACGGCTACACCTTC,CASSLSSGDGYTF
TRBV10-3,TRBJ2-2,-,-,TGTGCCATCAGTTCATCACAGGAGGCGGACACCGGGGAGCTGTTTTTT,CAISSSQEADTGELFF
TRBV4-1,TRBJ2-5,-,-,TGCGCCAGCAGCCCTATGGCGGGGGCCACGGGAGAGACCCAGTACTTC,CASSPMAGATGETQYF
TRBV6-5,TRBJ1-1,-,-,TGTGCCAGCAGTTACTGGGGAAACACTGAAGCTTTCTTT,CASSYWGNTEAFF
TRBV2,TRBJ1-5,-,-,TGTGCCAGCAGTATTGAGGGGGGACGGGAATTCAATCAGCCCCAGCATTTT,CASSIEGGREFNQPQHF
TRBV4-1,TRBJ2-7,-,-,TGCGCCAGCAGCCCGAGTGAGGCCTACGAGCAGTACTTC,CASSPSEAYEQYF
TRBV6-1,TRBJ1-5,-,-,TGTGCCAGCAGTGGGAAGATTCAGGGGTCGAGCAATCAGCCCCAGCATTTT,CASSGKIQGSSNQPQHF
TRBV4-3,TRBJ1-4,-,-,TGCGCCAGCAGCCAGGAGTCCAAACTGTTTTTT,CASSQESKLFF
TRBV10-3,TRBJ2-7,-,-,TGTGCCATCAGTGCCTCCTACGAGCAGTACTTC,CAISASYEQYF
TRBV9,TRBJ2-5,-,-,TGTGCCAGCAGCGTAGGTCGCAGGAGGGGCGCCCAAGAGACCCAGTACTTC,CASSVGRRRGAQETQYF
TRBV11-2,TRBJ2-5,TRBD1,-,TGTGCCAGCAGCCGTGGACAGGACACCCAAGAGACCCAGTACTTC,CASSRGQDTQETQYF
TRBV30,TRBJ1-4,-,-,TGTGCCTGGAGTGTACTACGTGAAAAACTGTTTTTT,CAWSVLREKLFF
TRBV7-2,TRBJ2-7,TRBD2,-,TGTGCCAGCAGCGTCAACCCCCCTACTAGCGGGGGACCCTACGAGCAGTACTTC,CASSVNPPTSGGPYEQYF
TRBV7-3,TRBJ2-5,-,-,TGTGCCAGCAGCCCGTCCGGGGCAACCGGGGAGACCCAGTACTTC,CASSPSGATGETQYF
TRBV28,TRBJ1-4,-,-,TGTGCCAGCAGTACCAGGACACTCAAACCACGGGAAAAACTGTTTTTT,CASSTRTLKPREKLFF
TRBV6-6,TRBJ2-7,-,-,TGTGCCAGCAGTATGGGACAAACCGAGCAGTACTTC,CASSMGQTEQYF
TRBV19,TRBJ2-6,-,few,TGTGCCAGTAGTATAAAGAACTCTGGGGCCAACGTCCTGACTTTC,CASSIKNSGANVLTF
TRBV10-3,TRBJ1-6,TRBD1,few,TGTGCCATCAATAGTCCCCTACAGGGGGCGAAGTCACCCCTCCACTTT,CAINSPLQGAKSPLHF
TRBV5-4,TRBJ1-6,-,-,TGTGCCAGCAGCTTAAAGGGCAGGGGCTCCTATAATTCACCCCTCCACTTT,CASSLKGRGSYNSPLHF
TRBV7-9,TRBJ2-7,-,-,TGTGCCAGCAGCTCCGGACAGACATTAGACCACGAGCAGTACTTC,CASSSGQTLDHEQYF
TRBV29-1,TRBJ1-2,TRBD1,-,TGCAGCGTCGGACAGGCACTTGATGGCTACACCTTC,CSVGQALDGYTF
TRBV28,TRBJ1-3,-,-,TGTGCCAGCAGTTTTGGGGGTACTGGAAACACCATATATTTT,CASSFGGTGNTIYF
TRBV5-1,TRBJ1-1,-,-,TGCGCCAGCAGCTACGGGACACCTTTCTCAGTGAACACTGAAGCTTTCTTT,CASSYGTPFSVNTEAFF
TRBV15,TRBJ2-3,-,-,TGTGCCACCAGCAGAGAGTCCGTGCAGGGGACCGATACGCAGTATTTT,CATSRESVQGTDTQYF
TRBV6-6,TRBJ1-2,-,-,TGTGCCAGCAGTTATCAGATTGGCTACACCTTC,CASSYQIGYTF
TRBV7-2,TRBJ1-2,TRBD1,-,TGTGCCAGCAGCCTATGGACAGGGGGAACCGGGGGGGGCTACACCTTC,CASSLWTGGTGGGYTF
TRBV2,TRBJ2-5,-,-,TGTGCCAGCAGTGAACGGCCCCGACAGACCCAGTACTTC,CASSERPRQTQYF
TRBV12-5,TRBJ2-6,-,-,TGTGCTAGTGGTTTGGAGGACTATCCCAGATTGAACGTCCTGACTTTC,CASGLEDYPRLNVLTF
TRBV27,TRBJ2-5,-,-,TGTGCCAGCAGTTCCCATTGGGCAGAGACCCAGTACTTC,CASSSHWAETQYF
TRBV19,TRBJ1-2,TRBD1,-,TGTGCCAGTAGTAACTCCGGGACAGGGGGCAAATTAGCCACCTTC,CASSNSGTGGKLATF
TRBV29-1,TRBJ2-3,TRBD2,-,TGCAGCACTCGGGGGGGAGATACGCAGTATTTT,CSTRGGDTQYF
TRBV7-6,TRBJ1-2,-,-,TGTGCCAGCAGCTTAGGGGCCACAGATCCTATGGCGGTCTACACCTTC,CASSLGATDPMAVYTF
TRBV7-6,TRBJ2-2,TRBD1,-,TGTGCCAGCAGCTTTCGGGACAGTAACACCGGGGAGCTGTTTTTT,CASSFRDSNTGELFF
TRBV27,TRBJ1-1,-,-,TGTGCCACGACTGACCGAGGCTGGTCCACTGAAGCTTTCTTT,CATTDRGWSTEAFF
TRBV2,TRBJ1-2,-,few,TGTGCCAGCTCTGGAGTTGGGTATGGCTACACCTTC,CASSGVGYGYTF
TRBV5-6,TRBJ1-2,-,-,TGTGCCAGCAGCTTGGGAATTTTGGGTGGTGGCTACACCTTC,CASSLGILGGGYTF
TRBV18,TRBJ2-1,-,-,TGTGCCAGCTCACAGGACTCTTCCAGCAATGAGCAGTTCTTC,CASSQDSSSNEQFF
TRBV5-1,TRBJ2-3,TRBD2,-,TGCGCCAGCAGCCCTACTAGCGGGGGCACAGATACGCAGTATTTT,CASSPTSGGTDTQYF
TRBV7-2,TRBJ2-5,-,-,TGTGCCAGCAGCTTAGGGGCGGGGCGGTTTGAGACCCAGTACTTC,CASSLGAGRFETQYF
TRBV9,TRBJ2-1,TRBD2,-,TGTGCCAGCAGCGTAGAAGCGGGGGGCAACTACAATGAGCAGTTCTTC,CASSVEAGGNYNEQFF
TRBV7-6,TRBJ2-3,-,-,TGTGCCAGCAGCTTAGTGGGGGACACAGATACGCAGTATTTT,CASSLVGDTDTQYF
TRBV15,TRBJ1-2,-,-,TGTGCCACCAGCAGAGAACGGAACTATGGCTACACCTTC,CATSRERNYGYTF
TRBV6-6,TRBJ1-2,TRBD1,-,TGTGCCAGTCGGGACAGTCTCTATGGCTACACCTTC,CASRDSLYGYTF
TRBV7-9,TRBJ1-1,-,-,TGTGCGGCGAGGGGCGAGGGTTTGGGCACTGAAGCTTTCTTT,CAARGEGLGTEAFF
TRBV7-8,TRBJ2-3,-,-,TGTGCCAGCAGCCGCGGCGGTAGTGTAGTCTCAGATACGCAGTATTTT,CASSRGGSVVSDTQYF
TRBV30,TRBJ1-5,TRBD1,-,TGTGCCTGGAGCCAAGGGACAGGCAATCAGCCCCAGCATTTT,CAWSQGTGNQPQHF
TRBV12-5,TRBJ2-3,-,-,TGTGCTAGTGGTCTCAGAGCGGATACGCAGTATTTT,CASGLRADTQYF
TRBV11-2,TRBJ1-5,-,-,TGTGCCAGCAGCCAAGGGGAGGACAATCAGCCCCAGCATTTT,CASSQGEDNQPQHF
TRBV11-3,TRBJ2-7,-,-,TGTGCCTCCAGAGGGCATGCGGACGAGCAGTACTTC,CASRGHADEQYF
TRBV20-1,TRBJ2-7,-,-,TGCAGTGCTAGTGTGGGTCACGAGCAGTACTTC,CSASVGHEQYF
TRBV18,TRBJ2-2,TRBD1,-,TGTGCCAGCTCAACAGGGGGTAACACCGGGGAGCTGTTTTTT,CASSTGGNTGELFF